The clone carrying this TCR beta chain was picked up a small number of times. The data were taken from a study of cytomegalovirus exposure and HLA in healthy donors. Primers included in the PCR were 60 Vbeta and 13 Jbeta primers. The method was immunoSEQ multiplex PCR; TCRdb's version includes in-frame clones alone and lacks a portion of them. The sample has around 150,000 clones, 80% to 90% seen once. Trimming cost V 1 base and J 3 bases, with 13 bases left between them. Germline V gene lookup returns CDR1 SEHNR and CDR2 FQNEAQ (reference sequence). The CDR3 is 15 residues long. This sequence originates from a man in his fifties or sixties in good health and CMV-seropositive. The sample taken for sequencing was PBMCs. J is TRBJ2-7 and V is TRBV7-9; D possibly corresponds to TRBD2 (5 bases). CDR3 region: CASSLGDLGVYEQYF. DNA of the CDR3: TGTGCCAGCAGCTTAGGAGACCTCGGGGTCTACGAGCAGTACTTC.